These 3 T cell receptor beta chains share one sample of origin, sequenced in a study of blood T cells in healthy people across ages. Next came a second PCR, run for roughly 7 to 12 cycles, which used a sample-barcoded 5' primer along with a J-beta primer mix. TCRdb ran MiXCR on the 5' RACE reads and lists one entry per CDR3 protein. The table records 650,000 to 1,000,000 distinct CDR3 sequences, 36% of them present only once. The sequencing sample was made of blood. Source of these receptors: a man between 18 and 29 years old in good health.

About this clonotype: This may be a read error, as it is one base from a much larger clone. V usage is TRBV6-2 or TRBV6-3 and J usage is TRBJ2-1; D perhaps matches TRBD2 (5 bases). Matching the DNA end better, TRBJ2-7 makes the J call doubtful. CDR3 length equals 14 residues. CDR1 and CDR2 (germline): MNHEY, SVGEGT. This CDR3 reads CASSEGESYNEQYF. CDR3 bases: TGTGCCAGCAGTGAGGGCGAATCCTACAATGAGCAGTACTTC.

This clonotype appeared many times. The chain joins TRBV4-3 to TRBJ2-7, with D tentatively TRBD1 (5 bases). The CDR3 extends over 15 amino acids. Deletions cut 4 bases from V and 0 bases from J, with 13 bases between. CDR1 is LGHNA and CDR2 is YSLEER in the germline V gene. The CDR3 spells CASSLGHLGSYEQYF. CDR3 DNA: TGCGCCAGCAGCCTAGGACACCTCGGCTCCTACGAGCAGTACTTC.

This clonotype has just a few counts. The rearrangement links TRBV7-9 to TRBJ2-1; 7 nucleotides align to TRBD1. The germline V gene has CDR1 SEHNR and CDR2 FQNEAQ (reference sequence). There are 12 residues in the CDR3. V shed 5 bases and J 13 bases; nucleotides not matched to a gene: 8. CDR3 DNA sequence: TGTGCCAGCAGCCTAGGAGAGGGGGCCCAGTTCTTC. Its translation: CASSLGEGAQFF.